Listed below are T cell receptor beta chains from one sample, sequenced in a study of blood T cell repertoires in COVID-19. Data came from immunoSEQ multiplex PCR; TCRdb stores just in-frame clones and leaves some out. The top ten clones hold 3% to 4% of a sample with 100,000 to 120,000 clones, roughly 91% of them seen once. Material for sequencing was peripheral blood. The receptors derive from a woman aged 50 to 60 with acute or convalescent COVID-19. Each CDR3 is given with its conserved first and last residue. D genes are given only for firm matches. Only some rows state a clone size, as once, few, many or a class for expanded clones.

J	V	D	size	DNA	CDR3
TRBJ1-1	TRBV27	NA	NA	TGTGCCAGCAGTTTTAGGCGTCGGGTGAACACTGAAGCTTTCTTT	CASSFRRRVNTEAFF
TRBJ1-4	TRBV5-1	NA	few	TGCGCCAGCAGCTTGTACAGGTTTAATGAAAAACTGTTTTTT	CASSLYRFNEKLFF
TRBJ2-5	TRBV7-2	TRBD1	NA	TGTGCCAGCAGCTTTAACCCACAGGGGGCGGTGGAGACCCAGTACTTC	CASSFNPQGAVETQYF
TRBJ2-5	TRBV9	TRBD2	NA	TGTGCCAGCAGCGTGGAGGCGTTGGGAGGGGAGACCCAGTACTTC	CASSVEALGGETQYF
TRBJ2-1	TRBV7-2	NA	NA	TGTGCCAGCAGCCAACAGAGGGTTACAGCCAGCTCCTACAATGAGCAGTTCTTC	CASSQQRVTASSYNEQFF
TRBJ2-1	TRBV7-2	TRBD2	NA	TGTGCCAGCAGCCAGGGGCGGGAGGGTTACAATGAGCAGTTCTTC	CASSQGREGYNEQFF
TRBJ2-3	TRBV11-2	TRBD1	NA	TGTGCCAGCAGCTCCTTCCTCCGAAAGACAGGGACCTTGACAGATACGCAGTATTTT	CASSSFLRKTGTLTDTQYF
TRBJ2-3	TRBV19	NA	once	TGTGCCAGTGGGCCCTCCCTGTGGGCAGATACGCAGTATTTT	CASGPSLWADTQYF
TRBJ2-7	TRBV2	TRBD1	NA	TGTGCCAGCAGTGAGGACAGGGAGGACGAGCAGTACTTC	CASSEDREDEQYF
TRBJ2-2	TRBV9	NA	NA	TGTGCCAGCAGCGGAGACATGGCCGGGGAGCTGTTTTTT	CASSGDMAGELFF
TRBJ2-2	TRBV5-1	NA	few	TGCGCCAGCAGCCAAGGGGACACCGGGGAGCTGTTTTTT	CASSQGDTGELFF
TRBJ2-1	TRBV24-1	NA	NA	TGTGCCACCAGTGATTCCCGACAGGCCCACGATGAGCAGTTCTTC	CATSDSRQAHDEQFF
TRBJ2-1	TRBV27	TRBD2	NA	TGTGCCAGCAGTCCCGGGACTAGCGGGAGGGCCGCCTACAATGAGCAGTTCTTC	CASSPGTSGRAAYNEQFF
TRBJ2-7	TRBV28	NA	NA	TGTGCCAGCAGGGACAGCTACGAGCAGTACTTC	CASRDSYEQYF
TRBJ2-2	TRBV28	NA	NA	TGTGCCAGCAGCTGGGGCAGAAACACCGGGGAGCTGTTTTTT	CASSWGRNTGELFF
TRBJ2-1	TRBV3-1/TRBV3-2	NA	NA	TGTGCCAGCACCCTACAGGGGGGGAACAATGAGCAGTTCTTC	CASTLQGGNNEQFF
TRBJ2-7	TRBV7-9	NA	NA	TGTGCCAGCAGCTTAGCTATACATGAGCAGTACTTC	CASSLAIHEQYF
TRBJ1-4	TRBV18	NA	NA	TGTGCCAGCTCACCACGAGGTTTGGTGCGTAATGACGAAAAACTGTTTTTT	CASSPRGLVRNDEKLFF
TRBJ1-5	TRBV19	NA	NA	TGTGCCAGCAGTATACAGGGTGGCAATCAGCCCCAGCATTTT	CASSIQGGNQPQHF
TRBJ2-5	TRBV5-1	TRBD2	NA	TGCGCCAGCAGCTTGGCTAGCGGGAGAGACGAGACCCAGTACTTC	CASSLASGRDETQYF
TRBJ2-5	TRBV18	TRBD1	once	TGTGCCAGCTCACCAAGCAGGACAGGGCCTGAGACCCAGTACTTC	CASSPSRTGPETQYF
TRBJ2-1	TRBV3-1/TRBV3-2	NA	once	TGTGCCAGCAGCCAAGACGGCCTAGCGATGGTTGAGCAGTTCTTC	CASSQDGLAMVEQFF
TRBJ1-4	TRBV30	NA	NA	TGTGCCTGGAGTGACCTAAGAAAACTGTTTTTT	CAWSDLRKLFF
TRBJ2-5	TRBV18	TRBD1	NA	TGTGCCAGCTCGACCGGGACAGGGGGCGTGGAGACCCAGTACTTC	CASSTGTGGVETQYF
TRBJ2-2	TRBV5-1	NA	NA	TGCGCCAGCAGCTTGGCCCCGCGGGGATCGAACACCGGGGAGCTGTTTTTT	CASSLAPRGSNTGELFF
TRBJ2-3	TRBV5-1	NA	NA	TGCGCCAGCAGCTTGGACAGGCTCGCAGATACGCAGTATTTT	CASSLDRLADTQYF
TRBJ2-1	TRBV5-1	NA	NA	TGCGCCAGCAGCTTGGAGGGACAAGGACATGAGCAGTTCTTC	CASSLEGQGHEQFF
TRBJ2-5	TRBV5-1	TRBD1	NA	TGCGCCAGCAGCCGCGGGACAGGGGTTATAGAGACCCAGTACTTC	CASSRGTGVIETQYF
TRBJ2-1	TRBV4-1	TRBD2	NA	TGCGCCAGCACCAAGGGGCTAGCGGGGGAGAGTAAGGTCTTC	CASTKGLAGESKVF
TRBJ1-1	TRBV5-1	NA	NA	TGCGCCAGCAGCCCGGGACTTATGAACACTGAAGCTTTCTTT	CASSPGLMNTEAFF
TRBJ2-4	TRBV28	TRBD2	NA	TGTGCCAGCAGAACGGGAGGGGGGGCCAAAAACATTCAGTACTTC	CASRTGGGAKNIQYF
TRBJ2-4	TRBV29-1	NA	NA	TGCAGCGTGGACCAGGGCGGCAAAAACATTCAGTACTTC	CSVDQGGKNIQYF
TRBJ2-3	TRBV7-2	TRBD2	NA	TGTGCCAGCAGCTTAGGAGTACTAGCGGGATCTACGCAGTATTTT	CASSLGVLAGSTQYF
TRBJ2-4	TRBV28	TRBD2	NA	TGTGCCAGCTCTAGGTGGGGGGGCAAAAACATTCAGTACTTC	CASSRWGGKNIQYF
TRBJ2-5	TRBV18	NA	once	TGTGCCAGCTCACCAGCACTAGGGGAGACCCAGTACTTC	CASSPALGETQYF
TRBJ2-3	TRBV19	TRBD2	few	TGTGCCAGTAGTGTGGGGACTAGCGGGAGCACAGATACGCAGTATTTT	CASSVGTSGSTDTQYF
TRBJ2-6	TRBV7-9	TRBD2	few	TGTGCCAGCAGCTTGGGACTAGCGGGAGGCTCTGGGGCCAACGTCCTGACTTTC	CASSLGLAGGSGANVLTF
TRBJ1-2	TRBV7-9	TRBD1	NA	TGTGCCAGCAGCCCCCAGGGGGGCAACTATGGCTACACCTTC	CASSPQGGNYGYTF
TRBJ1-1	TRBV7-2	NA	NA	TGTGCCAGCAGCTTAGAGCCCCGGAGCACTGAAGCTTTCTTT	CASSLEPRSTEAFF
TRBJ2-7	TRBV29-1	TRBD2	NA	TGCAGCGGGTCAGCGGGAGGGTCGTACGAGCAGTACTTC	CSGSAGGSYEQYF
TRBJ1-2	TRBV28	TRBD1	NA	TGTGCCAGCAGTTTGGGACAGAGTTATGGCTACACCTTC	CASSLGQSYGYTF
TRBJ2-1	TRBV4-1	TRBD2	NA	TGCGCCAGCAGCCACGCCCAGGGGCTAGCGGGAGCCCCCCCGGGCAATGAGCAGTTCTTC	CASSHAQGLAGAPPGNEQFF